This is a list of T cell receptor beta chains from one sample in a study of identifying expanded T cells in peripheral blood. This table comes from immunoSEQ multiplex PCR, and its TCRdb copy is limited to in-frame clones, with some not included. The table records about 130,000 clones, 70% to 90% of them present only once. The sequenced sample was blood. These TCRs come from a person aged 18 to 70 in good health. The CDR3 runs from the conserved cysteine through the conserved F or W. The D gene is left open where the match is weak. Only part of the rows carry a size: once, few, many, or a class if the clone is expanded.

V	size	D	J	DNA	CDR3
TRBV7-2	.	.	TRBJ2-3	TGTGCCAGCAGCTTATCACCTAGCACAGATACGCAGTATTTT	CASSLSPSTDTQYF
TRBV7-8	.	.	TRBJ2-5	TGTGCCAGCAGCTTAGCGGGTGAGTATCAGTTGAACTTC	CASSLAGEYQLNF
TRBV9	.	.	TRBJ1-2	TGTGCCAGCAGCGTGGCAGGTACCCTTAACTATGGCTACACCTTC	CASSVAGTLNYGYTF
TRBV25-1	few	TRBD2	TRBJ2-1	TGTGCCGCCGGTGGGAGCGGGGGTTACAATGAGCAGTTCTTC	CAAGGSGGYNEQFF
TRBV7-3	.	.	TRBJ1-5	TGTGCCAGCAGGTCCAGGGCAGGGACTCAGCCCCAGCATTTT	CASRSRAGTQPQHF
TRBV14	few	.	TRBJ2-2	TGTGCCAGCAGCCAAGGGGGCATGAACACCGGGGAGCTGTTTTTT	CASSQGGMNTGELFF
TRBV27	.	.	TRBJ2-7	TGTGCCAGCAGTATTCGCCAAGACTCCTACGAGCAGTACTTC	CASSIRQDSYEQYF
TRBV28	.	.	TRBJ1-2	TGTGCCAGCACACAGGCAGGGCGCTCTGGCTACACCTTC	CASTQAGRSGYTF
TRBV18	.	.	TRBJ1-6	TGTGCCAGCTCACCATATTTGACCGGGGGTAATTCACCCCTCCACTTT	CASSPYLTGGNSPLHF
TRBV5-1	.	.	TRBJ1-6	TGCGCCAGCAGCTGGAGTACAGGGTCTAATTCACCCCTCCACTTT	CASSWSTGSNSPLHF
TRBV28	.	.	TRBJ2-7	TGTGCCAGCAGTTTAACCTACGGACGGCCCTCCTACGAGCAGTACTTC	CASSLTYGRPSYEQYF
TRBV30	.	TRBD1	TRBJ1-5	TGTGCCTGGAGTATGGGACAGGGGGTTAGTCAGCCCCAGCATTTT	CAWSMGQGVSQPQHF
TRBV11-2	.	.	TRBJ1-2	TGTGCCAGCAGCTCAGGATTAAACTATGGCTACACCTTC	CASSSGLNYGYTF
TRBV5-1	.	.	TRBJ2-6	TGCGCCAGCAGCTTGGAGGGCATCTCTGGGGCCAACGTCCTGACTTTC	CASSLEGISGANVLTF
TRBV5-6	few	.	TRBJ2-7	TGTGCCGCCGCGACGGGAGAATGGGGCGAGCAGTACTTC	CAAATGEWGEQYF
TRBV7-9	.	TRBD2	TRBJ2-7	TGTGCCAGCAGTTATACTAGCGGGAGCGGAGAGCAGTACTTC	CASSYTSGSGEQYF
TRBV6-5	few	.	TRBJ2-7	TGTGCCAGCAGTTACTCAAGGGACTACGAGCAGTACTTC	CASSYSRDYEQYF
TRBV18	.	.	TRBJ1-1	TGTGCCAGCTCACCAGACAGAGGTATGAACACTGAAGCTTTCTTT	CASSPDRGMNTEAFF
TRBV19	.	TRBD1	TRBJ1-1	TGTGCCAGTAGTATAGTGGACAGGGCCTCCGCTTTCTTT	CASSIVDRASAFF
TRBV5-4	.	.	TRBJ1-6	TGTGCCAGCAGCTTGGCGCAGAATAATTCACCCCTCCACTTT	CASSLAQNNSPLHF
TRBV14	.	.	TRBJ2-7	TGTGCCAGCAGCCAACATCAGGGTACAACCTACGAGCAGTACTTC	CASSQHQGTTYEQYF
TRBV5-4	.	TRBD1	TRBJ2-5	TGTGCCAGCAGCTTAGACAGGGGGGAGACCCAGTACTTC	CASSLDRGETQYF
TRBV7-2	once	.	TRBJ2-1	TGTGCCAGCAGCCGCAGGAGGGGGGCCCTAGGCTCCTACAATGAGCAGTTCTTC	CASSRRRGALGSYNEQFF
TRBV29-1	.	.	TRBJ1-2	TGCAGCGTTGAAGATCGGCAGGGCTATGGCTACACCTTC	CSVEDRQGYGYTF
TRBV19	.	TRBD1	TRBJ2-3	TGTGCCAGTAATGACAGGGGAAGCACAGATACGCAGTATTTT	CASNDRGSTDTQYF
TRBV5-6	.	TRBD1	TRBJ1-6	TGTGCCAGCAGCATGGACAGGTCGAATTCACCCCTCCACTTT	CASSMDRSNSPLHF
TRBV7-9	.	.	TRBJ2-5	TGTGCCAGCAGCTTAGCCCAGGGGTCCGAGACCCAGTACTTC	CASSLAQGSETQYF
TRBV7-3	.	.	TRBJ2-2	TGTGCCAGCAGCTTAGTAAGGGCCCGAGGCGACACCGGGGAGCTGTTTTTT	CASSLVRARGDTGELFF
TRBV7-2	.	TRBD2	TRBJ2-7	TGTGCCAGCAGCTTCCAACTAGCGGGAACCTACGAGCAGTACTTC	CASSFQLAGTYEQYF
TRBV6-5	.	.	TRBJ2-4	TGTGCCAGCAGTTACAGGGGTTTAGCCAAAAACATTCAGTACTTC	CASSYRGLAKNIQYF
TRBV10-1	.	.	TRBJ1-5	TGCGCCAGCAGTGTACCTGGTCTCAAGGGCAATCAGCCCCAGCATTTT	CASSVPGLKGNQPQHF
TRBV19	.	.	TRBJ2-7	TGTGCCAGTAGTATAGAGGCAAAATCTCTCTACGAGCAGTACTTC	CASSIEAKSLYEQYF
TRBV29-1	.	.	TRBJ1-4	TGCAGCGTTGGGGAGGAAAAACTGTTTTTT	CSVGEEKLFF
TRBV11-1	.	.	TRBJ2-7	TGTGCCAGCAGCACCGCCCTCGCAGGCTCCTACGAGCAGTACTTC	CASSTALAGSYEQYF
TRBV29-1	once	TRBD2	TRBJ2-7	TGCAGCGTAGCGACTAGCGAGTACGAGCAGTACTTC	CSVATSEYEQYF
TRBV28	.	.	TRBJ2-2	TGTGCCAGCAGCCCCAGTGGGGGCGGAACCGGGGAGCTGTTTTTT	CASSPSGGGTGELFF
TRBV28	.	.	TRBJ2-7	TGTGCCAGCAGTTTAGCGGCCCGGATTGAGAGAGAGCAGTACTTC	CASSLAARIEREQYF
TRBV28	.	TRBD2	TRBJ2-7	TGTGCCAGCAGTTTAGCGGGAGGAGCCTACGAGCAGTACTTC	CASSLAGGAYEQYF
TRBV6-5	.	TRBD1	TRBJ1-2	TGTGCCAGCACCTTGACAGGGGATGGCTATGGCTACACCTTC	CASTLTGDGYGYTF
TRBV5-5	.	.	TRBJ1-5	TGTGCCAGCAGCTTGGAACTCTTCGGGAATCAGCCCCAGCATTTT	CASSLELFGNQPQHF
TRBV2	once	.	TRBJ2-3	TGTGCCAGCAGTGTAACAGTTCTTGGAGATACGCAGTATTTT	CASSVTVLGDTQYF
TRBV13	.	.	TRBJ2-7	TGTGCCAGCAGCCTCTACAGGTCCTACGAGCAGTACTTC	CASSLYRSYEQYF
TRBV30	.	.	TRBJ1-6	TGTGCCTGGAGTGTAAATGGGGATGCACCCCTCCACTTT	CAWSVNGDAPLHF
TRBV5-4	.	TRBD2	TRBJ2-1	TGTGCCAGCAGCCCGACTAGCGGCTCCTACAATGAGCAGTTCTTC	CASSPTSGSYNEQFF
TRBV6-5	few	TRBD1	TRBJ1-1	TGTGCCAGCAGTGCATCGACAGGGTACACTGAAGCTTTCTTT	CASSASTGYTEAFF
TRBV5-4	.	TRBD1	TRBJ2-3	TGTGCCAGCAGCTTGCAGGGGGCATCAGATACGCAGTATTTT	CASSLQGASDTQYF